Listed here is a single TCR beta chain. The CDR3 loop spans 15 amino acids. Trimming stripped 0 bases from V and 1 base from J, with 10 bases between. The germline V gene has CDR1 SGHRS and CDR2 YFSETQ. The data originate from a study of blood T cell repertoires in COVID-19. Grouping used clinical history reported by participants in a survey and questionnaire. Symptom resolution, clearance, or two negative PCRs marked donors in Cohort 3 as recovered. Using immunoSEQ multiplex PCR, the repertoire was profiled, and TCRdb retains in-frame clones only, with some absent. There are some 490,000 clones in the sample; about 88% occur only once, and around 7.9% lies in the top ten.

The sequenced sample was PBMCs or T cells enriched from blood (not recorded which). The chain is built from TRBV5-1 and TRBJ1-1; possibly TRBD1 for D (6 bases). The TCR comes from a woman aged 55-70 years who had recovered from COVID-19. CDR3 DNA sequence: TGCGCCAGCAGCTTGGTTACAGGGCCGAACACTGAAGCTTTCTTT. This sequence encodes CASSLVTGPNTEAFF. Using reference TRBV5-1 and TRBJ1-1 for the parts outside the CDR3, the full variable domain is KAGVTQTPRYLIKTRGQQVTLSCSPISGHRSVSWYQQTPGQGLQFLFEYFSETQRNKGNFPGRFSGRQFSNSRSEMNVSTLELGDSALYLCASSLVTGPNTEAFFGQGTRLTVV.